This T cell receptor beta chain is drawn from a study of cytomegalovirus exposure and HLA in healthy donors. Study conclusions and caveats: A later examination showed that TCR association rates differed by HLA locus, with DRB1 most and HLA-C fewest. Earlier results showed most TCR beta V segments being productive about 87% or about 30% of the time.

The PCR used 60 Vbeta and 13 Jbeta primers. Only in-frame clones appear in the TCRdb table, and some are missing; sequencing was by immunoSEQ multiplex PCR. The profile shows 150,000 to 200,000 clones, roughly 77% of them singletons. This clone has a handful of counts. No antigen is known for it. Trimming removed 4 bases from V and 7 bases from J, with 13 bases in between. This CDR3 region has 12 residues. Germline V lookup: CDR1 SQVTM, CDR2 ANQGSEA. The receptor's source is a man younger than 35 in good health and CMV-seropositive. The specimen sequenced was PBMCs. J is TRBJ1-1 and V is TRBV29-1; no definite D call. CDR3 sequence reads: CSVVEGRDEAFF. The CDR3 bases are TGCAGCGTTGTGGAGGGAAGGGATGAAGCTTTCTTT. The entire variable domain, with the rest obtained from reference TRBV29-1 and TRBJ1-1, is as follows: SAVISQKPSRDICQRGTSLTIQCQVDSQVTMMFWYRQQPGQSLTLIATANQGSEATYESGFVIDKFPISRPNLTFSTLTVSNMSPEDSSIYLCSVVEGRDEAFFGQGTRLTVV.